The 14 T cell receptor beta chains below come from one sample, sequenced in a study of blood T cell repertoires in COVID-19. Produced via immunoSEQ multiplex PCR; TCRdb's table is partial and in-frame only. The table has approximately 170,000 clones, 85% to 90% seen once; the top ten hold 3.7%. The material sequenced was peripheral blood. Receptor source: a young man with active or convalescent COVID-19.

The chain links TRBV5-1 to TRBJ2-3, with D hard to call. The length of the CDR3 is 14 residues. V was trimmed by 0 bases and J by 2 bases, leaving 7 bases between them. CDR1 and CDR2 from the germline V gene are SGHRS and YFSETQ. The CDR3 coding sequence is TGCGCCAGCAGCTTGGGAGACAACACAGATACGCAGTATTTT. As protein: CASSLGDNTDTQYF.

This chain links TRBV7-2 with TRBJ2-1, with 10 positions matching TRBD2. Germline lookup yields CDR1 SGHTA and CDR2 FQGNSA. Trimming at V came to 6 bases and at J to 4 bases, leaving 6 bases not matched to a gene. The CDR3 consists of 15 residues. CDR3 sequence: CASRPGTSVYNEQFF. The CDR3 bases are TGTGCCAGCAGGCCCGGGACTAGCGTTTACAATGAGCAGTTCTTC.

The rearrangement joins TRBV30 to TRBJ2-7; the D gene is possibly TRBD1 (6 bases). V dropped 3 bases and J dropped 0 bases, with 15 bases sitting between them. The CDR3 extends over 15 amino acids. Germline CDR1 reads GTSNPN; CDR2 reads SVGIG (reference sequence). The CDR3 spells CAWSRRQGISYEQYF. In nucleotides, the CDR3 is TGTGCCTGGAGCCGTAGGCAGGGGATCTCCTACGAGCAGTACTTC.

The chain joins TRBV5-1 to TRBJ1-2, with D perhaps matching TRBD1 (6 bases). The CDR3 is 13 residues long. Looked up from germline, CDR1 is SGHRS and CDR2 is YFSETQ. V was clipped by 4 bases and J by 8 bases, with 15 bases between them. DNA for the CDR3: TGCGCCAGCAGCCTAACAGGGCTAGAGGGCTACACCTTC. Its protein is CASSLTGLEGYTF.

V is TRBV27 and J is TRBJ1-4; TRBD1 agrees at 8 bases. Germline trimming cut 6 bases from V and 2 bases from J; bases unmatched to any gene: 17. The CDR3 has 19 residues. Germline values: CDR1 MNHEY, CDR2 SMNVEV (reference sequence). The CDR3 loop is CASRPDQLRGRMTNEKLFF. In DNA, the CDR3 is TGTGCCAGCAGACCCGACCAGCTCAGGGGGCGCATGACTAATGAAAAACTGTTTTTT.

The chain employs TRBV5-5 and TRBJ1-2, with 10 bases matching TRBD1. Germline V gives CDR1 SGHKS, CDR2 YYEKEE (reference sequence). Losses at the gene ends were 5 bases for V and 2 bases for J; bases not matched to a gene: 6. The CDR3 is 15 residues long. CDR3 sequence reads: CASRSPGQGNYGYTF. As DNA, the CDR3 is TGTGCCAGCAGGTCCCCGGGACAGGGGAACTATGGCTACACCTTC.

V gene TRBV27 combines with J gene TRBJ2-1; a weak D match, TRBD2 (5 bases). The CDR3 is 12 amino acids. V lost 3 bases and J 9 bases, leaving 9 bases between the germline ends. Germline V gene sequence: CDR1 MNHEY, CDR2 SMNVEV (reference sequence). The CDR3 is CASSFNAGEQFF. CDR3 nucleotide sequence: TGTGCCAGCAGTTTCAACGCGGGTGAGCAGTTCTTC.

This clone was recorded once. The chain links TRBV10-3 to TRBJ1-1, with 9 positions matching TRBD1. J lost 1 base, V lost 4 bases, and 10 bases had no gene match. The germline gives CDR1 ENHRY, CDR2 SYGVKD. The CDR3 totals 17 residues. Here the CDR3 reads CAISASPGTGSNTEAFF. The CDR3 DNA reads as TGTGCCATCAGTGCCAGTCCCGGGACAGGGTCGAACACTGAAGCTTTCTTT.

This clone was detected a few times. The V and J genes are TRBV6-6 and TRBJ2-7; TRBD1 agrees at 7 bases. This CDR3 has 14 residues. J was trimmed by 3 bases and V by 2 bases; bases with no gene match: 4. Per the germline V gene, CDR1 is MNHNY and CDR2 is SVGAGI (reference sequence). CDR3 DNA sequence: TGTGCCAGCAGTTACCAGGACAGGAACTACGAGCAGTACGTC. This translates into CASSYQDRNYEQYV.

This clone was seen more than once but under ten times. One junction end does not reproduce the germline sequence, and a read error may be involved. The V gene is TRBV15, the J gene TRBJ2-1; 8 bases line up with TRBD1. Germline-derived CDR1 and CDR2 are LNHNV and YYDKDF (reference sequence). CDR3 length: 15 amino acids. CDR3 sequence reads: CATSGDRGAYNEQFF. The CDR3 DNA is TGTGCCACCAGCGGAGACAGGGGAGCCTACAATGAGCAGTTCTTC.

This chain joins TRBV4-1 and TRBJ2-5; TRBD2 matches 8 bases. Germline V gives CDR1 MGHRA, CDR2 YSYEKL. V lost 4 bases, J lost 5 bases, and 6 bases stayed unmatched. The CDR3 totals 14 residues. The CDR3 nucleotides are TGCGCCAGCAGCCGTGGATCGGGGGGGGAGACCCAGTACTTC. Protein: CASSRGSGGETQYF.

The chain has TRBV19 and TRBJ1-5, with a tentative D call TRBD1 (6 bases). Trimming stripped 6 bases from V and 1 base from J, with 19 bases between. The CDR3 spans 17 residues. CDR1 and CDR2 (germline): LNHDA, SQIVND (reference sequence). CDR3 sequence: CASSLVGTQWSNQPQHF. CDR3 bases: TGTGCCAGTAGCCTCGTAGGGACACAATGGAGCAATCAGCCCCAGCATTTT.

This clone has only one observation. The chain employs TRBV4-1 and TRBJ2-1; a possible D gene is TRBD1 (6 bases). The CDR3 spans 17 residues. V lost 2 bases to trimming and J lost 1 base, with 15 bases between them. CDR1 and CDR2 (germline): MGHRA, YSYEKL. For the CDR3, the DNA is TGCGCCAGCAGCCAATTCAATCCAGGGGTTTCCTACAATGAGCAGTTCTTC. This translates into CASSQFNPGVSYNEQFF.

This clone was counted a few times. This CDR3 reads CASSLLQGNPEKLFF. The DNA of the CDR3 is TGCGCCAGCAGCCTATTACAGGGAAACCCTGAAAAACTGTTTTTT. The chain recombines TRBV5-1 with TRBJ1-4; D may be TRBD1 (6 bases). The CDR3 spans 15 residues. CDR1 SGHRS and CDR2 YFSETQ come from the germline V gene. V was shortened by 4 bases and J by 7 bases, with 17 bases between the two germline ends.